This paragraph reports one T cell receptor beta chain. The antigen is undetermined. The sample comes from a study of vaccination effects on CD4 cells after COVID-19. Study findings and constraints: There was marked clonal contraction among infection- and vaccine-induced clones late after vaccination.

With the ViraFEST assay, the study expanded antigen-specific CD4+ T cells using viral peptide pools, then sequenced them. Following culture for around 10 days, CD4+ T cells were isolated. IL-2 medium supplanted half the medium on days 3 and 7. TCRdb's table, derived via immunoSEQ multiplex PCR, lists solely in-frame clones and lacks some. The table includes approximately 82,000 clones, 70% to 75% detected once. This specimen consisted of CD4+ T cells from PBMCs cultured with HCoV-229E spike peptides, obtained before COVID-19 vaccination. The origin of this receptor is a human donor who received a COVID-19 vaccine.

The CDR3 nucleotides read TGTGCCAGCAGCCCAGGGAGGGGAAGCCAAAACACCATATATTTT. This encodes CASSPGRGSQNTIYF. The chain uses TRBV7-2 and TRBJ1-3; TRBD1 is a possible D gene (5 bases). V was pared by 5 bases and J by 6 bases, with 17 bases between. Germline assignment: CDR1 SGHTA and CDR2 FQGNSA. The CDR3 consists of 15 residues.